Each of the 7 T cell receptor beta chains below was sequenced from the same sample in a study of T-cell reconstitution after alpha-beta-depleted transplantation in children. Unique molecular identifiers tagged the TCRbeta library. TCRdb independently ran MiXCR on the PCR reads; one entry per CDR3 protein. Of about 260,000 distinct CDR3 sequences in the sample, roughly 7.7% were seen once. This specimen was PBMCs, mostly from graft donor cells, taken 180 days after TCRalphabeta/CD19-depleted stem cell transplant. The origin of the receptors is a male patient between 10 and 17 years old who had a stem cell transplant for acute lymphoblastic leukemia, so the T cells may come from the graft donor.

As concerns this clonotype: Germline is not matched at one junction end, which may reflect a read error. J is TRBJ1-5 and V is TRBV12-3 or TRBV12-4, with 8 bases aligning to TRBD1. This CDR3 spans 18 amino acids. CDR3 protein: CTSSLALRLGQGSQPQHF. Here the CDR3 DNA reads TGTACCAGCAGTTTAGCGCTTCGACTCGGACAGGGCTCTCAGCCCCAGCATTTT.

In its sample, this clonotype was seen many times. The genes are TRBV19 and TRBJ2-2, with D possibly TRBD2 on 5 matching bases. Per the germline V gene, CDR1 is LNHDA and CDR2 is SQIVND (reference sequence). This CDR3 is built from 12 residues. V lost 11 bases and J lost 4, with 11 bases in between. The CDR3 protein is CAGGFGTGELFF. CDR3 DNA sequence: TGTGCCGGAGGATTTGGCACCGGGGAGCTGTTTTTT.

In regard to this clonotype: A junction end diverges from the germline sequence, so it may reflect a read error. The rearrangement uses TRBV27 and TRBJ1-5; 8 bases map to TRBD1. Germline V CDR1 and CDR2: MNHEY, SMNVEV (reference sequence). CDR3 size: 14 residues. The CDR3 bases are TGTGCCAGCGGAGGACAGGGTGGGAATCATCCCCAGCATTTT. Translation: CASGGQGGNHPQHF.

The chain uses TRBV7-9 and TRBJ1-5, with D unresolved. V was trimmed by 1 base and J by 8 bases, leaving 9 bases between them. The V gene's germline CDR1 is SEHNR and CDR2 FQNEAQ (reference sequence). There are 13 residues in the CDR3. CDR3 DNA sequence: TGTGCCAGCAGCTTAGAGTTAGGGAAGCCCCAGCATTTT. It codes for CASSLELGKPQHF.

This clonotype was observed at least ten times. The chain uses TRBV6-2 or TRBV6-3 and TRBJ2-3; TRBD1 might be the D (6 bases). CDR1 is MNHEY and CDR2 is SVGEGT in the germline V gene. This CDR3 is built from 15 residues. Trimming stripped 6 bases from V and 1 base from J, with 14 bases between. For the CDR3, the DNA is TGTGCCAGCAGCCAGGACAGTTTTCGCACAGATACGCAGTATTTT. This gives the protein CASSQDSFRTDTQYF.

The sample holds many counts of this clonotype. The chain is built from TRBV27 and TRBJ2-1, with TRBD2 identical over 8 bases. V was pared by 3 bases and J by 10 bases, with 5 bases of the junction left unmatched. The V gene's germline CDR1 is MNHEY and CDR2 SMNVEV (reference sequence). There are 13 residues in the CDR3. DNA for the CDR3: TGTGCCAGCAGTTTCCTAAGCGGGAGCGAGCAGTTCTTC. Translating it yields CASSFLSGSEQFF.

This clonotype has a count of ten or more. The V call is TRBV20-1, the J call TRBJ2-7; 8 positions match TRBD1. The CDR3 runs 14 residues. Germline CDR1 and CDR2: DFQATT and SNEGSKA (reference sequence). With V trimmed by 6 bases and J by 3 bases, 10 bases remained unmatched. CDR3 loop: CSALGQENLYEQYF. CDR3 coding DNA: TGCAGTGCATTGGGACAGGAGAACCTCTACGAGCAGTACTTC.